The 5 T cell receptor beta chains in this list originate from one sample, sequenced in a study of beta chain features in type 1 diabetes. Expressed TCRB transcripts got sequenced, as all isolated RNA was reverse transcribed. TCRdb's table, derived via immunoSEQ multiplex PCR, lists solely in-frame clones and lacks some. The sample lists around 430,000 clones, 30% seen once, with about 0.065% in the top ten. The sample taken for sequencing was naive CD4+ T cells from blood. These receptors were obtained from a man aged 18 to 30 in good health.

This clone was detected only a few times. V gene TRBV30 combines with J gene TRBJ2-3; D ambiguous. V lost 2 bases and J lost 2, with 5 bases in between. The CDR3 contains 12 residues. The germline V gene has CDR1 GTSNPN and CDR2 SVGIG (reference sequence). This CDR3 is CAWSPHTDTQYF. The CDR3 bases are TGTGCCTGGAGTCCCCACACAGATACGCAGTATTTT. The full variable domain, with the rest looked up from reference TRBV30 and TRBJ2-3, is SQTIHQWPATLVQPVGSPLSLECTVEGTSNPNLYWYRQAAGRGLQLLFYSVGIGQISSEVPQNLSASRPQDRQFILSSKKLLLSDSGFYLCAWSPHTDTQYFGPGTRLTVL.

The V gene is TRBV10-3, the J gene TRBJ1-4; TRBD1 might be the D (6 bases). Trimming took 3 bases from V and 8 from J, leaving 10 bases between them. Germline values: CDR1 ENHRY, CDR2 SYGVKD. The CDR3 extends over 13 amino acids. Here the CDR3 DNA reads TGTGCCATCAGTGAACAGGGACTCGAAAAACTGTTTTTT. It yields the protein CAISEQGLEKLFF.

The V call is TRBV28, the J call TRBJ2-7; no firm D call. There are 11 residues in the CDR3. The ends were cut back, 6 bases at V and 7 bases at J, with 10 bases in the middle. The V gene's germline CDR1 is MDHEN and CDR2 SYDVKM. CDR3 DNA sequence: TGTGCCAGCAGCCCCCGGTTTGAGCAGTACTTC. Translated, it gives CASSPRFEQYF.

This clone has a handful of counts. The chain carries TRBV30 and TRBJ2-7; D is perhaps TRBD1 or TRBD2 (6 bases each). Trimming shortened V by 0 bases and J by 4 bases, and 13 bases separated the two germline ends. Germline V gene sequence: CDR1 GTSNPN, CDR2 SVGIG (reference sequence). The CDR3 has 14 residues. As DNA, the CDR3 is TGTGCCTGGAGTGTACAGCCGGGGGCATACGAGCAGTACTTC. It translates to CAWSVQPGAYEQYF.

A few counts support this clone. The CDR3 loop is CAMYTGFSYNEQFF. The CDR3 DNA reads as TGTGCCATGTATACAGGGTTCTCCTACAATGAGCAGTTCTTC. The V gene is TRBV7-2, the J gene TRBJ2-1; tentatively, D is TRBD1 (6 bases). V was pared by 10 bases and J by 0 bases, with 13 bases between. CDR3 length equals 14 residues. The germline CDR1 and CDR2 sequences are SGHTA and FQGNSA.